The text below deals with one T cell receptor beta chain. Its antigen is unknown. The data were obtained in a study of beta chain features in type 1 diabetes. Overall study: Patients shared similar age, gender and cell yields with healthy donors.

The study, taken as a whole, reports: Equally in patients and controls, shorter templates might have been favored by PCR.

The CDR3 consists of 14 residues. V gave up 1 base and J gave up 5 bases, with 11 bases separating them. CDR1 and CDR2 from the germline V gene are MNHNS and SASEGT. Of the isolated RNA, all was reverse transcribed, and so the sequenced material was expressed TCRB transcripts. Clones were read by immunoSEQ multiplex PCR, and TCRdb kept only the in-frame ones, dropping some. Of some 230,000 clones listed, roughly 9.6% are singletons. Input material: naive CD4+ T cells from blood. The rearrangement uses TRBV6-1 and TRBJ1-1; D remains ambiguous. This TCR was recovered from a woman between 18 and 30 years old in good health. In DNA form, the CDR3 reads TGTGCCAGCAGTGAAGGAGGGAGAAGGACTGAAGCTTTCTTT. This encodes CASSEGGRRTEAFF.